This T cell receptor (beta chain) was captured in a study of T cells in lung cancer brain metastases. The wider study: About 85% of the roughly 20 patients had smoked, with a median of 40 pack-years. Median interval between primary and brain metastasis specimen acquisition was roughly 360 days.

Produced via immunoSEQ multiplex PCR; TCRdb's table is partial and in-frame only. Of under 3,000 clones listed, around nine tenths are singletons. From germline, CDR1 is LNHDA and CDR2 SQIVND (reference sequence). CDR3 length: 15 residues. Trimming left V 5 bases short and J 8 bases short, with 21 bases between. In regard to this clone: What it recognizes is unknown.

Regarding the study as a whole: Paired primaries held more unique productive clones than brain metastases (median approximately 4,500 versus 1,500).

This clonotype was obtained from a man in his 70s with non-small cell lung cancer that had spread to the brain. This rearrangement joins TRBV19 to TRBJ1-1, with D perhaps TRBD1 (6 bases). Sequencing was done on a sample of tumor tissue from a brain metastasis. CDR3 loop: CASSPRTVRPAEAFF. The DNA for the CDR3 is TGTGCCAGTAGTCCCAGGACAGTACGACCTGCAGAAGCTTTCTTT.